The 10 T cell receptor beta chains listed next were all sequenced from one sample in a study of blood T cell repertoires in COVID-19. Some clones are missing from TCRdb's copy, which holds only in-frame ones; the method was immunoSEQ multiplex PCR. The top ten hold approximately 2.4% of the sample, which has 120,000 to 150,000 clones, around nine tenths seen once. The specimen sequenced was peripheral blood. The receptors come from a human donor in a cohort sampled during active COVID-19.

The V gene is TRBV27, the J gene TRBJ2-7; 8 bases align to TRBD1. Looked up from germline, CDR1 is MNHEY and CDR2 is SMNVEV (reference sequence). The trim removed 2 bases at V and 4 bases at J, leaving 10 bases unmatched. This CDR3 spans 16 amino acids. CDR3 amino acids: CASSLKDWTGTYEQYF. The CDR3 nucleotides are TGTGCCAGCAGTTTAAAGGATTGGACAGGGACTTACGAGCAGTACTTC.

The gene calls are TRBV6-4 and TRBJ1-6; D unclear. V was cut by 4 bases and J by 9 bases, with 10 bases left in between. In germline, CDR1 is MRHNA, CDR2 SNTAGT. This CDR3 comprises 13 residues. The CDR3 loop is CASSGTSSSPLHF. The CDR3 coding sequence is TGTGCCAGCAGTGGAACTTCGAGTTCACCCCTCCACTTT.

The chain recombines TRBV20-1 with TRBJ2-3; the match to TRBD2 covers 11 bases. The CDR3 consists of 16 residues. The V gene's germline CDR1 is DFQATT and CDR2 SNEGSKA (reference sequence). V lost 3 bases and J lost 1; bases outside the gene matches: 6. CDR3 residues: CSASTSGSRGTDTQYF. CDR3 sequence (DNA): TGCAGTGCTAGTACTAGCGGGAGTAGGGGCACAGATACGCAGTATTTT.

A single count supports this clone. The chain links TRBV6-4 to TRBJ1-2, with D possibly matching TRBD1 (5 bases). In germline, CDR1 is MRHNA, CDR2 SNTAGT. The CDR3 is 13 residues long. With 3 bases removed from V and 6 bases from J, the gap between germline ends came to 11 bases. CDR3 DNA sequence: TGTGCCAGCAGTGAGGGGGGTTCTGATGGCTACACCTTC. Translating gives CASSEGGSDGYTF.

The chain uses TRBV28 and TRBJ2-3; tentatively, D is TRBD2 (5 bases). Deletions cut 7 bases from V and 5 bases from J, with 13 bases between. The CDR3 contains 13 residues. CDR1 is MDHEN and CDR2 is SYDVKM in the germline V gene. The CDR3 coding sequence is TGTGCCAGCACCTCAAGGAGGATAGATACGCAGTATTTT. It encodes CASTSRRIDTQYF.

The gene calls are TRBV28 and TRBJ1-5; D gene uncertain. CDR3 length: 14 residues. Germline V gives CDR1 MDHEN, CDR2 SYDVKM. V gave up 9 bases and J gave up 3 bases, with 15 bases separating them. This CDR3 is CASLSLGDNQPQHF. Written as DNA, the CDR3 is TGTGCCAGTTTATCTTTGGGAGACAATCAGCCCCAGCATTTT.

The chain has TRBV27 and TRBJ1-4; D gene ambiguous. Germline CDR1 and CDR2: MNHEY and SMNVEV (reference sequence). The CDR3 extends over 14 amino acids. V was cut by 6 bases and J by 7 bases, with 15 bases left in between. The CDR3 bases are TGTGCCAGCAGGGGCCAGGCCCGGGGTGAAAAACTGTTTTTT. It yields the protein CASRGQARGEKLFF. The whole variable domain, remainder taken from reference TRBV27 and TRBJ1-4, is EAQVTQNPRYLITVTGKKLTVTCSQNMNHEYMSWYRQDPGLGLRQIYYSMNVEVTDKGDVPEGYKVSRKEKRNFPLILESPSPNQTSLYFCASRGQARGEKLFFGSGTQLSVL.

CDR3 region: CASSPWDRSYEQYF. CDR3 nucleotide sequence: TGTGCCAGCAGCCCTTGGGACAGGTCCTACGAGCAGTACTTC. V usage is TRBV3-1 (or the pseudogene TRBV3-2) and J usage is TRBJ2-7, with TRBD1 identical over 8 bases. CDR1 is LGHDT, CDR2 YNNKEL, per germline (reference sequence). Germline trimming cut 4 bases from V and 1 base from J; bases unmatched to any gene: 3. The CDR3 runs 14 residues.

The V call is TRBV4-1, the J call TRBJ1-1; 7 nucleotides agree with TRBD1. The germline CDR1 and CDR2 sequences are MGHRA and YSYEKL. The junction had 26 bases not matched to a gene; V was cut back by 3 bases and J by 4 bases. This CDR3 region has 21 residues. In nucleotides, the CDR3 is TGCGCCAGCAGCCAGGTACCCCCGTTTCAATATAAGACAGGGCCGTCCACTGAAGCTTTCTTT. Translation gives CASSQVPPFQYKTGPSTEAFF.

The V and J genes are TRBV5-1 and TRBJ1-5; the D gene is possibly TRBD1 (6 bases). The V gene lost 0 bases and the J gene lost 6 bases, with 13 bases spanning the gap. Germline CDR1 and CDR2: SGHRS and YFSETQ. The CDR3 loop spans 15 amino acids. The CDR3 spells CASSLASGGGQPQHF. CDR3 DNA sequence: TGCGCCAGCAGCTTGGCCAGTGGGGGCGGTCAGCCCCAGCATTTT.